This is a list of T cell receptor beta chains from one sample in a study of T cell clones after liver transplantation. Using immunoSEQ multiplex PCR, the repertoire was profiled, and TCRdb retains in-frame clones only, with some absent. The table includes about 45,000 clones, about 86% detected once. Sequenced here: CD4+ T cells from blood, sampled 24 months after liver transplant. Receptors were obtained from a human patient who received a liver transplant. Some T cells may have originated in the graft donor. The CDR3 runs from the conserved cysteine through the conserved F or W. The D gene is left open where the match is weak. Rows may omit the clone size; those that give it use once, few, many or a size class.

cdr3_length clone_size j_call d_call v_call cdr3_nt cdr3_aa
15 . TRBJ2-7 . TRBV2 TGTGCCAGCAGCCACTCAGGACCCCTCGGCTACGAGCAGTACTTC CASSHSGPLGYEQYF
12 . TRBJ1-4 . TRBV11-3 TGTGCCAGCAGCTTAGACGGGGGAAAACTGTTTTTT CASSLDGGKLFF
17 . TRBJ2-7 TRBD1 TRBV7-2 TGTGCCAGCAGCTCATTCCCCAGGGGGCGCAGATCCTACGAGCAGTACTTC CASSSFPRGRRSYEQYF
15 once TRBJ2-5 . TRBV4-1 TGCGCCAGCAGCCAAGTAGGGTTGGTTCAAGAGACCCAGTACTTC CASSQVGLVQETQYF
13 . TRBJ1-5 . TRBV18 TGTGCCAGCTCACCAGGGTACAATCAGCCCCAGCATTTT CASSPGYNQPQHF
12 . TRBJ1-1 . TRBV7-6 TGTGCCAGCAGCCCGCGGGCAGATGAAGCTTTCTTT CASSPRADEAFF
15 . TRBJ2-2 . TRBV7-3 TGTGCCAGCAGCTTGGATATATGGGCCACCGGGGAGCTGTTTTTT CASSLDIWATGELFF
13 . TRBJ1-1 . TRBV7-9 TGTGCCGGAGACTCCGGACCCGGGACTGAAGCTTTCTTT CAGDSGPGTEAFF
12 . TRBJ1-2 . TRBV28 TGTGCCAGCAGTTCTCCGGTGGGGGGCTACACCTTC CASSSPVGGYTF
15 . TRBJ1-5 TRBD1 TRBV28 TGTGCCAGCAGTCCACAGGGGGCGCCAGGTCAGCCCCAGCATTTT CASSPQGAPGQPQHF
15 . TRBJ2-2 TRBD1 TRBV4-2 TGTGCCAGCAGCCTGACAGGGGGTAAGACCGGGGAGCTGTTTTTT CASSLTGGKTGELFF
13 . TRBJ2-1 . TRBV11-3 TGTGCCAGCAGCTTAGAAGGGACCCAGGGGTTATTCTTC CASSLEGTQGLFF
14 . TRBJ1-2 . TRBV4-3 TGCGCCAGCAGCCAAGTTACGGGAGGGAGTGGCTACACCTTC CASSQVTGGSGYTF
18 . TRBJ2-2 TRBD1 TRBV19 TGTGCCAGTACCCAAGCTGGACAGGGGGCGCCGAACACCGGGGAGCTGTTTTTT CASTQAGQGAPNTGELFF
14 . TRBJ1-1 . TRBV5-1 TGCGCCAGCAGCCAAGGCAGGCGGGGGGCTGAAGCTTTCTTT CASSQGRRGAEAFF
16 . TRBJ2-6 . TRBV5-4 TGTGCCAGCAGCTTGGATGCGGGCTCTGGGGCCAACGTCCTGACTTTC CASSLDAGSGANVLTF
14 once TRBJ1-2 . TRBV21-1 TGTGCCAGCAGCGCATGCGGGGCCCTGGGTGGCTACACCTTC CASSACGALGGYTF
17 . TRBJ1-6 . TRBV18 TGTGCCAGCTCACCGCCGCACGGTGAGGGGTTAGGTTCACCCCTCCACTTT CASSPPHGEGLGSPLHF
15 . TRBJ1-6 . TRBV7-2 TGTGCCAGCAGCTTAGAGGGCAGGGCCAATTCACCCCTCCACTTT CASSLEGRANSPLHF
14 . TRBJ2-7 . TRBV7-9 TGTGCCAGCAGCTTCGGCCGTGGGGCTTACGAGCAGTACTTC CASSFGRGAYEQYF
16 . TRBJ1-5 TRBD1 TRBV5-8 TGTGCCAGCAGCTTGGGGGTCAGGGGGAAGGATCAGCCCCAGCATTTT CASSLGVRGKDQPQHF
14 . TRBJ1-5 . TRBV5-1 TGCGCCAGCAGCCTTGGGGCCGGCAATCAGCCCCAGCATTTT CASSLGAGNQPQHF
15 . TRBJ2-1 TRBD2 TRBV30 TGTGCCTGGAGTGGGACTAGCGGGAATCGGGATGAGCAGTTCTTC CAWSGTSGNRDEQFF
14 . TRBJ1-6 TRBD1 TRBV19 TGTGCCAGTACCCACAGGGGGATGAATTCACCCCTCCACTTT CASTHRGMNSPLHF
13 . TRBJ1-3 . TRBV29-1 TGCAGCGTTGAGGGGGGAATCGGAAACACCATATATTTT CSVEGGIGNTIYF
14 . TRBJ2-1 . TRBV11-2 TGTGCCAGCAGCTTAGTCGGCAGGGGCAATGAGCAGTTCTTC CASSLVGRGNEQFF
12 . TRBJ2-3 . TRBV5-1 TGCGCCAGCAGCACGGGTAGGGATACGCAGTATTTT CASSTGRDTQYF
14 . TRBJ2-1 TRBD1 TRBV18 TGTGCCAGCTTCACAGGGGTGGCCTACAATGAGCAGTTCTTC CASFTGVAYNEQFF
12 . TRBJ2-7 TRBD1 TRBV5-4 TGTGCCACCGCGGACAGGGGCGACGAGCAGTACTTC CATADRGDEQYF
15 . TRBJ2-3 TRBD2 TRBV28 TGTGCCAGCAGGGGGGGACTAGCCCCTCGGGATACGCAGTATTTT CASRGGLAPRDTQYF
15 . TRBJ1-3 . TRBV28 TGTGCCAGCAGTTTGCCCGGGCGGGTTGGAAACACCATATATTTT CASSLPGRVGNTIYF
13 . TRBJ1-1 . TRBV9 TGTGCCAGCAGGAAGACCCTCAACACTGAAGCTTTCTTT CASRKTLNTEAFF
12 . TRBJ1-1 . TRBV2 TGTGCAGGGGGGCGGAAGAACACTGAAGCTTTCTTT CAGGRKNTEAFF
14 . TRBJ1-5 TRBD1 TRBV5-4 TGTGCCAGCAGCAGCGACAGGGGGCAGGGGCCCCAGCATTTT CASSSDRGQGPQHF
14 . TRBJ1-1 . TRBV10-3 TGTGCCATCAGTGTGCAGGGATCGAACACTGAAGCTTTCTTT CAISVQGSNTEAFF
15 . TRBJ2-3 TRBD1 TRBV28 TGTGCCAGCAGGCGAAACAGGGGGACGACAGATACGCAGTATTTT CASRRNRGTTDTQYF
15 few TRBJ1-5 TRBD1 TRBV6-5 TGTGCCAGCAGTTTGGGACAGGGTGGCAATCAGCCCCAGCATTTT CASSLGQGGNQPQHF
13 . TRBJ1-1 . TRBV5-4 TGTGCCAGCAGCTTGACAGGGAACACTGAAGCTTTCTTT CASSLTGNTEAFF
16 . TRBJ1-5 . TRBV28 TGTGCCAGCAGTCCCGGGGGGAGGGATAGCAATCAGCCCCAGCATTTT CASSPGGRDSNQPQHF
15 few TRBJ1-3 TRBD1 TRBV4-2 TGTGCCAGCAGATTTACAGGGGCCCGCGGAAACACCATATATTTT CASRFTGARGNTIYF
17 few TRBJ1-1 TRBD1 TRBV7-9 TGTGCCAGCAGCTTAACGCGGGGGACAGGGGTGAACACTGAAGCTTTCTTT CASSLTRGTGVNTEAFF
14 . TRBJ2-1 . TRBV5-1 TGCGCCAGCACCATCGGGAGTTCCTACAATGAGCAGTTCTTC CASTIGSSYNEQFF
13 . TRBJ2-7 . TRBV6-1 TGTGCCAGCTGTAGGGGCAGCACCTACGAGCAGTACTTC CASCRGSTYEQYF
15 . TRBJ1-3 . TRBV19 TGTGCCAGTAGTACCGCGGCGACCTCTGGAAACACCATATATTTT CASSTAATSGNTIYF
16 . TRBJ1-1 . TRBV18 TGTGCCAGCTCGCACCAAGGGACCAAGGGCAACACTGAAGCTTTCTTT CASSHQGTKGNTEAFF
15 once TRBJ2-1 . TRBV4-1 TGCGCCAGCAGCCAAGGCCTTTTGGGCCCCCTCTTACCGTTCTTC CASSQGLLGPLLPFF
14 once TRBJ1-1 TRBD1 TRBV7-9 TGTGCCAGCAGCTTCTCCCAGGGGGGCACTGAAGCTTTCTTT CASSFSQGGTEAFF
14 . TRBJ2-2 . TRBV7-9 TGTGCCAGCAGCTCTCTTGTACCGGGCGGGGAGCTGTTTTTT CASSSLVPGGELFF
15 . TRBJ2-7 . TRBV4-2 TGTGCCAGCAGCCAGTCTACTGGAGGTTCCTACGAGCAGTACTTC CASSQSTGGSYEQYF
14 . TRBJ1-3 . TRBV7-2 TGTGCCAGCAGCGAGCCGGGACAAGGAAACACCATATATTTT CASSEPGQGNTIYF
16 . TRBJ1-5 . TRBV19 TGTGCCGTTGGGCGGAGACAGGCCTCTAGCAATCAGCCCCAGCATTTT CAVGRRQASSNQPQHF
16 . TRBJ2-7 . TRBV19 TGTGCCAGTAGTTGGGGGTTCCAGGGGAGTTCCTACGAGCAGTACTTC CASSWGFQGSSYEQYF
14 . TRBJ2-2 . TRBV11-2 TGTGCCAGCAGCTTAGTTGCGGGGACCGGGGAGCTGTTTTTT CASSLVAGTGELFF